This T cell receptor beta chain was sequenced during a study of control samples from healthy donors and cancer patients. This CDR3 is 14 amino acids long. Germline assignment: CDR1 MGHRA and CDR2 YSYEKL. Germline trimming cut 1 base from V and 4 bases from J; bases unmatched to any gene: 1. Libraries were prepared by immunoSEQ multiplex PCR; TCRdb keeps only in-frame clonotypes and omits some of them. The table records 60,000 to 95,000 clones, roughly 84% of them present only once. The TCR was taken from a man between 50 and 59 years old in good health. The specimen sequenced was blood. V and J are TRBV4-1 and TRBJ2-7; 10 bases fit TRBD2. The CDR3 protein is CASSQASGSYEQYF. As DNA, the CDR3 is TGCGCCAGCAGCCAAGCTAGCGGGAGTTACGAGCAGTACTTC.